The 18 T cell receptor beta chains in this list originate from one sample, sequenced in a study of blood T cell repertoires in COVID-19. TCRdb's copy holds only in-frame clones and misses some; the assay was immunoSEQ multiplex PCR. The profile covers 50,000 to 70,000 clones, with 79% appearing a single time and 3.2% taken by the ten largest. Sequencing used peripheral blood. These receptors came from a man in his sixties with acute or convalescent COVID-19.

The CDR3 DNA reads TGTGCCAGCAGACGACAGGGGATGAACGGCTACACCTTC. It is translated as CASRRQGMNGYTF. The chain is built from TRBV6-6 and TRBJ1-2; TRBD1 matches 8 bases. The junction had 8 bases not matched to a gene; V was cut back by 6 bases and J by 8 bases. Germline V gene lookup returns CDR1 MNHNY and CDR2 SVGAGI (reference sequence). The CDR3 runs 13 residues.

This chain links TRBV2 with TRBJ2-3, with D possibly being TRBD1 (5 bases). The length of the CDR3 is 14 residues. The germline CDR1 and CDR2 sequences are SNHLY and FYNNEI. The ends were cut back, 5 bases at V and 5 bases at J, with 14 bases in the middle. Written as DNA, the CDR3 is TGTGCCAGCAGTCGACAGTCCGCACAAGATACGCAGTATTTT. It is translated as CASSRQSAQDTQYF.

This rearrangement joins TRBV5-1 to TRBJ2-7, with D hard to call. This CDR3 contains 13 residues. Trimming left V 0 bases short and J 4 bases short, with 8 bases between. Germline CDR1 and CDR2: SGHRS and YFSETQ. The CDR3, as DNA: TGCGCCAGCAGCTTGGTTACCGAGTACGAGCAGTACTTC. This translates into CASSLVTEYEQYF.

The genes are TRBV24-1 and TRBJ1-2; D is undetermined. Between the trimmed V and J ends, which lost 5 bases and 1 base, there was a span of 7 bases. CDR1 and CDR2 (germline): KGHDR, SFDVKD. This CDR3 is built from 13 residues. The CDR3 bases are TGTGCCACCAGTGCAAACGGTAACTATGGCTACACCTTC. Its translation is CATSANGNYGYTF.

In the case of this clone: The germline gene is not matched at one end of the junction; a read error may be the cause. The gene calls are TRBV7-9 and TRBJ2-1; D gene ambiguous. The CDR3 has 11 amino acids. The germline V gene has CDR1 SEHNR and CDR2 FQNEAQ (reference sequence). The CDR3 spells CAGSSYNEQFF. The CDR3 DNA sequence: TGTGCCGGCAGCTCTTACAATGAGCAGTTCTTC.

The CDR3, as DNA: TGTGCCATCACGCCAGGGATAGGTAACTATGGCTACACCTTC. Protein sequence: CAITPGIGNYGYTF. The chain links TRBV10-3 to TRBJ1-2; possibly TRBD1 for D (5 bases). Trimming pared 7 bases from V and 1 base from J, leaving 13 bases between. Germline V gene lookup returns CDR1 ENHRY and CDR2 SYGVKD. The length of the CDR3 is 14 residues.

This clone was detected only once. The chain is built from TRBV28 and TRBJ1-5, with D possibly TRBD1 on 5 matching bases. V lost 6 bases and J lost 2, with 14 bases in between. The germline CDR1 and CDR2 sequences are MDHEN and SYDVKM. The CDR3 runs 15 residues. DNA of the CDR3: TGTGCCAGCAGGCCGCCGACAGTTCGCAATCAGCCCCAGCATTTT. The encoded protein is CASRPPTVRNQPQHF. Based on the CDR3 plus reference TRBV28 and TRBJ1-5, the full variable domain is DVKVTQSSRYLVKRTGEKVFLECVQDMDHENMFWYRQDPGLGLRLIYFSYDVKMKEKGDIPEGYSVSREKKERFSLILESASTNQTSMYLCASRPPTVRNQPQHFGDGTRLSIL.

This rearrangement joins TRBV10-3 to TRBJ2-6; 8 nucleotides align to TRBD2. Unmatched junction bases numbered 8, after V lost 0 bases and J lost 13 bases. The CDR3 is made up of 15 amino acids. The germline V gene has CDR1 ENHRY and CDR2 SYGVKD. The CDR3 coding sequence is TGTGCCATCAGTGAGTCAACGGGGGGGCCGAATGTCCTGACTTTC. This translates into CAISESTGGPNVLTF.

The genes are TRBV7-9 and TRBJ1-2, with D tentatively TRBD1 (5 bases). Trimming left V 5 bases short and J 0 bases short, with 13 bases between. Germline CDR1 and CDR2: SEHNR and FQNEAQ (reference sequence). This CDR3 comprises 15 residues. The CDR3 DNA is TGTGCCAGCAGCCCCCCGACAGCCCCTAACTATGGCTACACCTTC. It is translated as CASSPPTAPNYGYTF. Drawing the rest from reference TRBV7-9 and TRBJ1-2, the complete variable domain is DTGVSQNPRHKITKRGQNVTFRCDPISEHNRLYWYRQTLGQGPEFLTYFQNEAQLEKSRLLSDRFSAERPKGSFSTLEIQRTEQGDSAMYLCASSPPTAPNYGYTFGSGTRLTVV.

The chain combines TRBV12-3 or TRBV12-4 with TRBJ2-2; D not certain. V was pared by 5 bases and J by 8 bases, with 9 bases between. The CDR3 consists of 12 residues. CDR3 protein: CASSISRGELFF. CDR3 coding DNA: TGTGCCAGCAGTATTAGCAGAGGGGAGCTGTTTTTT.

This chain links TRBV9 with TRBJ1-1; D unresolved. This CDR3 has 13 amino acids. Trimming pared 0 bases from V and 3 bases from J, leaving 6 bases between. CDR1 is SGDLS and CDR2 is YYNGEE in the germline V gene. The CDR3 nucleotides are TGTGCCAGCAGCGTAGGGGCCTACACTGAAGCTTTCTTT. Residues: CASSVGAYTEAFF.

The V gene is TRBV4-1, the J gene TRBJ1-6; TRBD1 aligns across 7 bases. The junction had 1 base not matched to a gene; V was cut back by 1 base and J by 7 bases. CDR1 and CDR2 (germline): MGHRA, YSYEKL. This CDR3 has 14 residues. The CDR3 sequence: CASSQGGGNSPLHF. CDR3 nucleotide sequence: TGCGCCAGCAGCCAAGGAGGGGGCAATTCACCCCTCCACTTT.

In its sample, this clone was seen a few times. The chain uses TRBV5-8 and TRBJ1-5; D might be TRBD1 (5 bases). The V end was cut by 6 bases, the J end by 5 bases, with 15 bases between. The germline CDR1 and CDR2 sequences are SGHTS and YDEGEE. The CDR3 runs 14 residues. The CDR3: CASTGEGDYQPQHF. The CDR3 bases are TGTGCCAGCACCGGCGAAGGGGATTATCAGCCCCAGCATTTT.

V usage is TRBV11-2 and J usage is TRBJ1-1; no firm D call. This CDR3 comprises 11 residues. V dropped 0 bases and J dropped 10 bases, with 6 bases sitting between them. The germline CDR1 and CDR2 sequences are SGHAT and FQNNGV. As DNA, the CDR3 is TGTGCCAGCAGCTTAGATTCGGGAGCTTTCTTT. Protein product: CASSLDSGAFF. Filled out from reference TRBV11-2 and TRBJ1-1, the complete variable domain reads EAGVAQSPRYKIIEKRQSVAFWCNPISGHATLYWYQQILGQGPKLLIQFQNNGVVDDSQLPKDRFSAERLKGVDSTLKIQPAKLEDSAVYLCASSLDSGAFFGQGTRLTVV.

The rearrangement uses TRBV15 and TRBJ2-1, with TRBD2 as a possible D gene (6 bases). Trimming removed 4 bases at V and 6 bases at J, with 16 bases between. The CDR3 totals 15 residues. In germline, CDR1 is LNHNV, CDR2 YYDKDF (reference sequence). The CDR3 DNA reads as TGTGCCACCAGCACGGACTATGACAATTTCAATGAGCAGTTCTTC. Protein product: CATSTDYDNFNEQFF. Looking up the rest from reference TRBV15 and TRBJ2-1 gives the full variable domain: DAMVIQNPRYQVTQFGKPVTLSCSQTLNHNVMYWYQQKSSQAPKLLFHYYDKDFNNEADTPDNFQSRRPNTSFCFLDIRSPGLGDTAMYLCATSTDYDNFNEQFFGPGTRLTVL.

The genes are TRBV6-5 and TRBJ2-1; TRBD1 agrees at 11 bases. J gave up 3 bases and V 4 bases, and 2 bases lay outside the gene matches. CDR1 MNHEY and CDR2 SVGAGI come from the germline V gene. The CDR3 totals 15 residues. This chain's CDR3 is CASSSGTGGYNEQFF. The DNA of the CDR3 is TGTGCCAGCAGTTCCGGGACAGGGGGCTACAATGAGCAGTTCTTC.

The chain recombines TRBV5-1 with TRBJ1-2; the match to TRBD1 covers 9 bases. Unmatched junction bases numbered 9, after V lost 4 bases and J lost 8 bases. CDR1 and CDR2 (germline): SGHRS, YFSETQ. The CDR3 covers 14 residues. The DNA for the CDR3 is TGCGCCAGCAGCCCGGGACAGGGTATTTCGGGCTACACCTTC. Protein sequence: CASSPGQGISGYTF. The entire variable domain, with the rest obtained from reference TRBV5-1 and TRBJ1-2, is as follows: KAGVTQTPRYLIKTRGQQVTLSCSPISGHRSVSWYQQTPGQGLQFLFEYFSETQRNKGNFPGRFSGRQFSNSRSEMNVSTLELGDSALYLCASSPGQGISGYTFGSGTRLTVV.

This chain joins TRBV5-1 and TRBJ1-2; D not resolved. This CDR3 spans 16 amino acids. Trimming left V 0 bases short and J 0 bases short, with 12 bases between. The germline V gene has CDR1 SGHRS and CDR2 YFSETQ. CDR3 coding DNA: TGCGCCAGCAGCTTGGCCCCGGGGTATTCTAACTATGGCTACACCTTC. It encodes CASSLAPGYSNYGYTF.